The clone carrying this T cell receptor (beta chain) was recorded a few times. No antigen is known for it. The length of the CDR3 is 14 residues. Germline CDR1 is MDHEN and CDR2 is SYDVKM. V was clipped by 2 bases and J by 6 bases, with 11 bases between them. These data originate in a study of Ad26.COV2.S vaccination and SARS-CoV-2 variants. Overall study context: Intramuscular Ad26.COV2.S at 5x10^10 or 1x10^11 viral particles.

This sample's treatment: roughly 19 received Ad26.COV2.S at low or high dose, single or two shots; roughly 5 received placebo; per-sample allocation not given. Samples came from day 63 after the first vaccine or placebo injection. An Ad26 vector that expressed Wuhan-strain SARS-CoV-2 spike constituted the vaccine. Points from the study as a whole: It was found that vaccine and placebo recipients had similar non-spike TCR breadth.

Clones were sequenced by immunoSEQ multiplex PCR, and TCRdb holds only the in-frame ones, with some missing. The data contain hundreds of thousands of clones, 75% to 90% of them singletons. The clonotype originates from a person aged 18-60 years who received the Ad26.COV2.S COVID-19 vaccine or a placebo. The gene calls are TRBV28 and TRBJ2-1; the D is unclear. Sequenced here: peripheral blood, sampled in a trial of Ad26.COV2.S vaccine versus placebo. For the CDR3, the DNA is TGTGCCAGCAGTTTAGGTGGATATCTCAATGAGCAGTTCTTC. It specifies CASSLGGYLNEQFF.